One and the same sample provided the 24 T cell receptor beta chains below, sequenced in a study of cytomegalovirus exposure and HLA in healthy donors. PCR employed 60 Vbeta and 13 Jbeta primers. The table came from immunoSEQ multiplex PCR; TCRdb's copy has only in-frame clones and leaves some out. The data contain fewer than 300,000 clones, approximately 80% of them singletons. Material: PBMCs. Source of these receptors: a girl aged 2-10 years in good health and CMV-seronegative.

The chain combines TRBV7-9 with TRBJ1-2; 8 bases line up with TRBD1. CDR1 and CDR2 (germline): SEHNR, FQNEAQ (reference sequence). The CDR3 extends over 18 amino acids. J gave up 6 bases and V 4 bases, and 19 bases lay outside the gene matches. The CDR3 DNA reads as TGTGCCAGCAGCTCCGGGACCGCCCCCGGGACAGGTCTTAATGGCTACACCTTC. Residues: CASSSGTAPGTGLNGYTF.

This chain connects TRBV28 to TRBJ2-3, with 7 bases matching TRBD2. J lost 0 bases, V lost 6 bases, and 6 bases had no gene match. Per the germline V gene, CDR1 is MDHEN and CDR2 is SYDVKM. The CDR3 extends over 15 amino acids. In DNA form, the CDR3 reads TGTGCCAGCAGCTGGGGAGGGCTGAGCACAGATACGCAGTATTTT. Translation: CASSWGGLSTDTQYF.

The chain is built from TRBV19 and TRBJ2-7; D is ambiguous. Trimming took off 4 bases at V and 4 bases at J, with 11 bases between the two ends. The CDR3 is made up of 13 amino acids. Germline lookup yields CDR1 LNHDA and CDR2 SQIVND (reference sequence). This CDR3 reads CASSNGPAYEQYF. The CDR3 DNA follows: TGTGCCAGTAGTAATGGGCCGGCTTACGAGCAGTACTTC.

This sequence joins TRBV12-5 and TRBJ2-5; a possible D gene is TRBD2 (5 bases). Germline lookup yields CDR1 LGHNT and CDR2 FRNRAP. Deletions cut 0 bases from V and 5 bases from J, with 13 bases between. The CDR3 loop spans 15 amino acids. CDR3 nucleotide sequence: TGTGCTAGTGGTTTGGTAGTAGGGTCGGGGGAGACCCAGTACTTC. This sequence encodes CASGLVVGSGETQYF.

The rearrangement links TRBV28 to TRBJ1-5; D is possibly TRBD1 (5 bases). The CDR3 loop spans 14 amino acids. Between the trimmed V and J ends, which lost 2 bases and 7 bases, there was a span of 12 bases. The germline CDR1 and CDR2 sequences are MDHEN and SYDVKM. Written as DNA, the CDR3 is TGTGCCAGCAGTTTACAGGCAGGGATGCAGCCCCAGCATTTT. Protein sequence: CASSLQAGMQPQHF. Combining the CDR3 with reference TRBV28 and TRBJ1-5 gives the whole variable domain DVKVTQSSRYLVKRTGEKVFLECVQDMDHENMFWYRQDPGLGLRLIYFSYDVKMKEKGDIPEGYSVSREKKERFSLILESASTNQTSMYLCASSLQAGMQPQHFGDGTRLSIL.

V usage is TRBV9 and J usage is TRBJ2-7; D is perhaps TRBD2 (5 bases). Germline values: CDR1 SGDLS, CDR2 YYNGEE. This CDR3 spans 13 amino acids. V lost 4 bases and J 6 bases, leaving 14 bases between the germline ends. This chain's CDR3 is CASSPINRGEQYF. Written as DNA, the CDR3 is TGTGCCAGCAGCCCAATTAATCGGGGCGAGCAGTACTTC.

The rearrangement uses TRBV14 and TRBJ1-2, with D possibly matching TRBD1 (5 bases). V was trimmed by 4 bases and J by 8 bases, leaving 26 bases between them. CDR1 and CDR2 from the germline V gene are SGHDN and FVKESK. The CDR3 loop spans 17 amino acids. This CDR3 is CASSRLPLRATWVGYTF. The CDR3 region has the DNA TGTGCCAGCAGCCGCCTACCCCTCAGGGCGACCTGGGTCGGCTACACCTTC.

This chain links TRBV7-3 with TRBJ2-4, with 10 bases aligning to TRBD2. The ends lost 0 bases at V and 5 bases at J; junction bases unmatched: 4. Germline CDR1 is SGHTA and CDR2 is FQGTGA. The CDR3 has 16 amino acids. CDR3 region: CASSLTLAGDQNIQYF. The CDR3 DNA follows: TGTGCCAGCAGCTTAACGCTAGCGGGGGACCAAAACATTCAGTACTTC.

This sequence joins TRBV6-5 and TRBJ1-2, with D uncertain. The CDR3 runs 14 residues. Germline lookup yields CDR1 MNHEY and CDR2 SVGAGI. The ends were cut back, 1 base at V and 8 bases at J, with 14 bases in the middle. The CDR3 DNA sequence: TGTGCCAGCAGTTACTACCGGGGAGTGAACGGCTACACCTTC. Translation gives CASSYYRGVNGYTF.

V and J are TRBV18 and TRBJ2-5; possibly TRBD1 for D (6 bases). Germline CDR1 KGHSH, CDR2 LQKENI. The CDR3 runs to 15 residues. Trimming stripped 5 bases from V and 4 bases from J, with 17 bases between. The CDR3 sequence is CASSDEQGRRETQYF. DNA for the CDR3: TGTGCCAGCTCAGATGAACAGGGTAGAAGAGAGACCCAGTACTTC.

J is TRBJ1-2 and V is TRBV7-6, with TRBD1 identical over 8 bases. Germline lookup yields CDR1 SGHVS and CDR2 FNYEAQ. The CDR3 contains 14 residues. The trim removed 4 bases at V and 1 base at J, leaving 2 bases unmatched. Written as DNA, the CDR3 is TGTGCCAGCAGCTGGGGACAGGATAACTATGGCTACACCTTC. Translated, it gives CASSWGQDNYGYTF.

The rearrangement links TRBV28 to TRBJ2-7, with D hard to call. This CDR3 comprises 13 residues. Germline V gene data show CDR1 as MDHEN and CDR2 as SYDVKM. V shed 2 bases and J shed 2 bases, with 7 bases lying between them. In DNA, the CDR3 is TGTGCCAGCAGTTTAACAGTACCCTACGAGCAGTACTTC. Protein sequence: CASSLTVPYEQYF.

The chain combines TRBV9 with TRBJ2-3; weak D call: TRBD2 (7 bases). V dropped 0 bases and J dropped 6 bases, with 14 bases sitting between them. Looked up from germline, CDR1 is SGDLS and CDR2 is YYNGEE. The CDR3 contains 15 residues. CDR3 amino acids: CASSVEGGGGDTQYF. Written as DNA, the CDR3 is TGTGCCAGCAGCGTAGAAGGGGGGGGCGGGGATACGCAGTATTTT.

This clone was counted between two and nine times. V and J are TRBV18 and TRBJ2-3; D uncertain. CDR3 length equals 12 residues. The ends were cut back, 8 bases at V and 3 bases at J, with 9 bases in the middle. Germline V gene lookup returns CDR1 KGHSH and CDR2 LQKENI. CDR3 sequence: CASAAGTDTQYF. The CDR3 DNA follows: TGTGCCAGCGCGGCCGGGACAGATACGCAGTATTTT.

CDR3 sequence (DNA): TGTGCCAGCAGTTTCCGGGGCGGCAGGGGTCGGGGTGTGAACTACGAGCAGTACTTC. Its protein product is CASSFRGGRGRGVNYEQYF. The gene calls are TRBV28 and TRBJ2-7; tentative D call: TRBD1 (6 bases). Per germline, CDR1 MDHEN and CDR2 SYDVKM. V lost 3 bases and J 3 bases, leaving 27 bases between the germline ends. The CDR3 has 19 amino acids.

This clone showed up just once. This chain joins TRBV7-6 and TRBJ2-7; 10 nucleotides agree with TRBD2. The CDR3 has 16 amino acids. V trimming: 1 base; J trimming: 3 bases; junction bases outside the gene matches: 6. Per the germline V gene, CDR1 is SGHVS and CDR2 is FNYEAQ. CDR3 region: CASSLDPAGGGYEQYF. For the CDR3, the DNA is TGTGCCAGCAGCTTAGATCCAGCGGGAGGGGGCTACGAGCAGTACTTC.

This chain uses TRBV5-6 with TRBJ1-2; TRBD1 aligns across 7 bases. The germline V gene encodes CDR1 SGHDT and CDR2 YYEEEE. J was trimmed by 4 bases and V by 1 base; bases with no gene match: 7. This CDR3 has 15 residues. The CDR3 protein is CASSLLGGESYGYTF. CDR3 nucleotides: TGTGCCAGCAGCTTGCTAGGGGGCGAGAGCTATGGCTACACCTTC.

The chain employs TRBV28 and TRBJ2-7, with D perhaps matching TRBD2 (5 bases). CDR3 length equals 15 residues. The V gene lost 6 bases and the J gene lost 1 base, with 16 bases spanning the gap. The germline V gene encodes CDR1 MDHEN and CDR2 SYDVKM. The CDR3 DNA reads TGTGCCAGCAGCTTCCCGGGAACACTATCCTACGAGCAGTACTTC. It yields the protein CASSFPGTLSYEQYF.

The chain has TRBV6-9 and TRBJ2-5, with D unclear. Germline V CDR1 and CDR2: MNHGY, SVAAGI. The CDR3 is 12 residues long. Trimming took off 6 bases at V and 2 bases at J, with 7 bases between the two ends. The CDR3 coding sequence is TGTGCCAGCAGAGACACACAAGAGACCCAGTACTTC. As protein: CASRDTQETQYF.

This clone is a singleton in its sample. The V and J genes are TRBV9 and TRBJ2-1, with 8 bases that match TRBD2. The V and J ends lost 4 bases and 1 base, in that order; junction bases with no gene match: 10. The CDR3 consists of 17 residues. In germline, CDR1 is SGDLS, CDR2 YYNGEE. This CDR3 is CASSPRGAGGSYNEQFF. The CDR3 DNA sequence: TGTGCCAGCAGCCCTCGTGGGGCGGGGGGTTCCTACAATGAGCAGTTCTTC.

V usage is TRBV27 and J usage is TRBJ2-3, with 7 positions matching TRBD2. V shed 5 bases and J 2 bases; nucleotides not matched to a gene: 7. CDR3 size: 15 residues. Looked up from germline, CDR1 is MNHEY and CDR2 is SMNVEV (reference sequence). The CDR3 region has the DNA TGTGCCAGCAGTCGCCGGGGACTAAACACAGATACGCAGTATTTT. Protein: CASSRRGLNTDTQYF.

This clone was counted between two and nine times. The chain employs TRBV21-1 and TRBJ1-5; the tabulated D call, TRBD1, remains unverified against the DNA. TRBV21-1 is designated a pseudogene. This CDR3 has 16 residues. The CDR3 DNA follows: TGTGCCAGCAGCAAAGTCAAAACAGGGGGCTATCAGCCCCAGCATTTT. Amino acid sequence: CASSKVKTGGYQPQHF.

The chain uses TRBV2 and TRBJ2-7; D is ambiguous. Trimming stripped 3 bases from V and 2 bases from J, with 5 bases between. The CDR3 runs to 12 residues. Germline V lookup: CDR1 SNHLY, CDR2 FYNNEI. CDR3 DNA: TGTGCCAGCAGTGATTATCCCTACGAGCAGTACTTC. It yields the protein CASSDYPYEQYF.

The chain joins TRBV18 to TRBJ2-1, with D tentatively TRBD1 (6 bases). CDR3 length: 13 amino acids. V lost 4 bases, J lost 5 bases, and 9 bases lay in between. Germline assignment: CDR1 KGHSH and CDR2 LQKENI. The CDR3 sequence: CASSRTANNEQFF. The CDR3 bases are TGTGCCAGCTCACGGACAGCAAACAATGAGCAGTTCTTC.